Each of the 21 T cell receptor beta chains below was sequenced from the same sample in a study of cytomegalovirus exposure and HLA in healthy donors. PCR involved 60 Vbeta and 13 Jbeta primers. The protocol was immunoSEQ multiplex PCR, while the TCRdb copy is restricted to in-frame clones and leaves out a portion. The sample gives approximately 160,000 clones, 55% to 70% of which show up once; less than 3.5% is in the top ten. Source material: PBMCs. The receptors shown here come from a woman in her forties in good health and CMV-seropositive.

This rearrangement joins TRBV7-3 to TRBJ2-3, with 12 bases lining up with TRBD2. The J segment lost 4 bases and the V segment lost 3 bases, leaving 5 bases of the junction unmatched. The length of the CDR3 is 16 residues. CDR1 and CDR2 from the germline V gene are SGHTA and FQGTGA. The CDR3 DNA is TGTGCCAGCAGCTTTCGGCTAGCGGGGGGGCCAGATACGCAGTATTTT. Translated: CASSFRLAGGPDTQYF.

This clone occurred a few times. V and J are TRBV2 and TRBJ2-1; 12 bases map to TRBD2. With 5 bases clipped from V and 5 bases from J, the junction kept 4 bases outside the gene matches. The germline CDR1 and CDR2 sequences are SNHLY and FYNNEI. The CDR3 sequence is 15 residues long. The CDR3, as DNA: TGTGCCAGCAGTAAGGGGACTAGCGGGCACAATGAGCAGTTCTTC. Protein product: CASSKGTSGHNEQFF.

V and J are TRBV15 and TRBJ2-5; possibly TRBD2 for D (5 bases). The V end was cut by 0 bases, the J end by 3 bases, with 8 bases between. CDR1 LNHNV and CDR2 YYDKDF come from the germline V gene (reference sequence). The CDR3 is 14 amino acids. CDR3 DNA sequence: TGTGCCACCAGCAGAGATCGGGGTGAAGAGACCCAGTACTTC. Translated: CATSRDRGEETQYF.

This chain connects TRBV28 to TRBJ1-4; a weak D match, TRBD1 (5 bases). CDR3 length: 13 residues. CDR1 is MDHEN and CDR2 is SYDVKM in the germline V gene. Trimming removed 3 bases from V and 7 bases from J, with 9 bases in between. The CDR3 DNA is TGTGCCAGCAGTTTCTACAGGTCTGAAAAACTGTTTTTT. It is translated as CASSFYRSEKLFF. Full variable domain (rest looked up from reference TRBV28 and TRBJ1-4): DVKVTQSSRYLVKRTGEKVFLECVQDMDHENMFWYRQDPGLGLRLIYFSYDVKMKEKGDIPEGYSVSREKKERFSLILESASTNQTSMYLCASSFYRSEKLFFGSGTQLSVL.

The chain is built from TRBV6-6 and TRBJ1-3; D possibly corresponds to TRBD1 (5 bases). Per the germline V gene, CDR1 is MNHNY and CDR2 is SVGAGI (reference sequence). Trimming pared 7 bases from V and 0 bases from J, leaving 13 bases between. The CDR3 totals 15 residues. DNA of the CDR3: TGTGCCAGCACCACAGGTGTCCACTCTGGAAACACCATATATTTT. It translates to CASTTGVHSGNTIYF.

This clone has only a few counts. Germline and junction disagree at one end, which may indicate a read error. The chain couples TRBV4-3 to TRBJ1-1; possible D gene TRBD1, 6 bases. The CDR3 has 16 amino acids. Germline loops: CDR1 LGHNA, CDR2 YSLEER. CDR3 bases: TGCGCCAGCAGCCAAGGGGCAGGGACACTGAACCCTGAAGCTTTCTTT. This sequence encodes CASSQGAGTLNPEAFF.

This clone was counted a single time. This CDR3 reads CASSFNWEANTEAFF. CDR3 nucleotide sequence: TGTGCCAGCAGTTTTAATTGGGAGGCGAACACTGAAGCTTTCTTT. V gene TRBV27 combines with J gene TRBJ1-1, with D unresolved. Germline assignment: CDR1 MNHEY and CDR2 SMNVEV (reference sequence). V dropped 3 bases and J dropped 1 base, with 12 bases sitting between them. The CDR3 is 15 amino acids.

Here the CDR3 reads CASSVVPAGGEQYF. The CDR3 region has the DNA TGTGCCAGCAGCGTAGTCCCCGCGGGGGGAGAGCAGTACTTC. The V call is TRBV9, the J call TRBJ2-7; TRBD2 matches 8 bases. Germline loops: CDR1 SGDLS, CDR2 YYNGEE. The CDR3 is 14 residues long. The V gene end was trimmed by 0 bases and the J gene end by 7 bases; junction bases not matched to a gene: 6.

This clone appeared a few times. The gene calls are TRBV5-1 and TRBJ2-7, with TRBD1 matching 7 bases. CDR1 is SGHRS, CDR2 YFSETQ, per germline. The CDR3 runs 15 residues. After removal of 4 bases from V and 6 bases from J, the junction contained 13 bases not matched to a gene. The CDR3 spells CASSQGEISTGEQYF. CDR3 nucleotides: TGCGCCAGCAGCCAGGGGGAGATCAGCACGGGCGAGCAGTACTTC.

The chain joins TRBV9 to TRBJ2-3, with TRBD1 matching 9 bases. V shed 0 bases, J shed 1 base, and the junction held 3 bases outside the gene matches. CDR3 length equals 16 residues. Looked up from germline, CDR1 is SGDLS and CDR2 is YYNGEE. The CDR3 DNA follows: TGTGCCAGCAGCGTAGTGACAGGGGGTGGCACAGATACGCAGTATTTT. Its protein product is CASSVVTGGGTDTQYF.

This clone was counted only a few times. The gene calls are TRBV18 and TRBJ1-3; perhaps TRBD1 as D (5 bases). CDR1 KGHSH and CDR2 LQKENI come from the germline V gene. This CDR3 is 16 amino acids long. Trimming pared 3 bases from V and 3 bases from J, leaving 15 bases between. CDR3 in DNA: TGTGCCAGCTCACCCCTTTGGGGCCAGAGTGGAAACACCATATATTTT. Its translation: CASSPLWGQSGNTIYF.

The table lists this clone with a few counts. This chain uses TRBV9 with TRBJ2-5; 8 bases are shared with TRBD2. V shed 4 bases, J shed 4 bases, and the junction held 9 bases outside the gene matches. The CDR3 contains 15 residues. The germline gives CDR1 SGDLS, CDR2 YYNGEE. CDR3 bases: TGTGCCAGCAGCTACCAGAGCGGGAGTGGAGAGACCCAGTACTTC. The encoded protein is CASSYQSGSGETQYF.

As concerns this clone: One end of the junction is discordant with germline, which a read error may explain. In DNA form, the CDR3 reads TGCGCCAGCAGTAGGACTAGCGGAGGCCAGGAGACCCAGCACTTC. It encodes CASSRTSGGQETQHF. The chain employs TRBV4-3 and TRBJ2-5, with 10 bases that match TRBD2. CDR3 length: 15 residues. Germline V lookup: CDR1 LGHNA, CDR2 YSLEER.

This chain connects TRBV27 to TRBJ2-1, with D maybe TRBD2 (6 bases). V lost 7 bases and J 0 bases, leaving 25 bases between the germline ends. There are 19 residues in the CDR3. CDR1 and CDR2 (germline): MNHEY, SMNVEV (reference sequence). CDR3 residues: CASTYNRAGRWGSYNEQFF. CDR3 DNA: TGTGCCAGCACTTATAATCGGGCGGGGAGGTGGGGCTCCTACAATGAGCAGTTCTTC.

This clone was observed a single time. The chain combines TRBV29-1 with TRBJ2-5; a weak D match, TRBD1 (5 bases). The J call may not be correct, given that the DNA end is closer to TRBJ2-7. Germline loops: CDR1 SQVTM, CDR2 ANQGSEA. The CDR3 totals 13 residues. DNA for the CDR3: TGCAGCGTTGGGATAGGGGAATCCTACGAGCAGTACTTC. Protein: CSVGIGESYEQYF.

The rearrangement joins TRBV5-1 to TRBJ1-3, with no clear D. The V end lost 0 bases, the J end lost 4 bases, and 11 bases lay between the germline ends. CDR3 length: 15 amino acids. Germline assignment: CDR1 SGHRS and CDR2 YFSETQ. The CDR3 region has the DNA TGCGCCAGCAGCTTGGGGGGAGCTGGAGGAAACACCATATATTTT. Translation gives CASSLGGAGGNTIYF.

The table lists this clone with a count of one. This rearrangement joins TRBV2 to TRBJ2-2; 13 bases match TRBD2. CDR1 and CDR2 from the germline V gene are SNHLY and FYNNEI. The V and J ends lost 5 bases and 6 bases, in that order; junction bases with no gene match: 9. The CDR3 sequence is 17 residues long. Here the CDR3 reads CASSPTRTSGRAGELFF. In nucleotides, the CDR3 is TGTGCCAGCAGTCCAACTAGGACTAGCGGGAGAGCCGGGGAGCTGTTTTTT.

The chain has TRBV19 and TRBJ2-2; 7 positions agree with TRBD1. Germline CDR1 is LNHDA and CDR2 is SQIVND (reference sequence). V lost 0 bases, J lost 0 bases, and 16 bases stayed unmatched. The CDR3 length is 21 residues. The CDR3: CASSIDPRRRQGQSNTGELFF. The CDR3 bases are TGTGCCAGTAGTATAGATCCCCGGCGAAGACAGGGCCAATCGAACACCGGGGAGCTGTTTTTT.

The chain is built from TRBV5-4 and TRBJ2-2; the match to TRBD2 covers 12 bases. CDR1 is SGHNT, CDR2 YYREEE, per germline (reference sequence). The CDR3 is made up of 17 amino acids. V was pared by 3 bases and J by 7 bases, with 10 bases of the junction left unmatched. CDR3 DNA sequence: TGTGCCAGCAGCTACCACGCTAGCGGGGGGGCCCGCGGGGAGCTGTTTTTT. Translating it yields CASSYHASGGARGELFF.

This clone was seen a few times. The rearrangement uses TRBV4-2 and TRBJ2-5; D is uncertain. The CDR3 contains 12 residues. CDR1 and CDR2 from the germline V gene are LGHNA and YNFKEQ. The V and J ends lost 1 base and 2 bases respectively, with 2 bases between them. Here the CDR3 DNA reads TGTGCCAGCAGCCAAGCGCAAGAGACCCAGTACTTC. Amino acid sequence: CASSQAQETQYF.

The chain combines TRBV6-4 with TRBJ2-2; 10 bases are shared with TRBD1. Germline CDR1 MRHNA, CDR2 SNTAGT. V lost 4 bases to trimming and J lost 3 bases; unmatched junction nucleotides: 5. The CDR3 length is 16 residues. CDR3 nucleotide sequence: TGTGCCAGCAGTGCCTTGGGGACAGGGGACACCGGGGAGCTGTTTTTT. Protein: CASSALGTGDTGELFF.